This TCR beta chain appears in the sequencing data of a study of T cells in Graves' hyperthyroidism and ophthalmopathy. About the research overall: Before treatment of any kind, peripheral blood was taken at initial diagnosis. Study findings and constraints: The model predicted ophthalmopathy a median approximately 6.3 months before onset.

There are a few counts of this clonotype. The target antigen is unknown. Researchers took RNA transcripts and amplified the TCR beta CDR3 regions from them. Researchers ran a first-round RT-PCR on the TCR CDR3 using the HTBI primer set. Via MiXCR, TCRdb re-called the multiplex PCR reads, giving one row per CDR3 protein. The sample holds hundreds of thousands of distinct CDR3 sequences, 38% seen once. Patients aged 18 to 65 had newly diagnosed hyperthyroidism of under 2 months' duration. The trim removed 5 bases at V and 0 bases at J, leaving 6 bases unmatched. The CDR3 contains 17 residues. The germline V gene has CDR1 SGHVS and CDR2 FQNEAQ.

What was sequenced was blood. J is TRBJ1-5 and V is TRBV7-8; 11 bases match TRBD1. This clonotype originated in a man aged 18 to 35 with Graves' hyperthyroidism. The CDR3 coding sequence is TGTGCCAGCAGCACCCGGGACAGGGGGACTAGCAATCAGCCCCAGCATTTT. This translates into CASSTRDRGTSNQPQHF.